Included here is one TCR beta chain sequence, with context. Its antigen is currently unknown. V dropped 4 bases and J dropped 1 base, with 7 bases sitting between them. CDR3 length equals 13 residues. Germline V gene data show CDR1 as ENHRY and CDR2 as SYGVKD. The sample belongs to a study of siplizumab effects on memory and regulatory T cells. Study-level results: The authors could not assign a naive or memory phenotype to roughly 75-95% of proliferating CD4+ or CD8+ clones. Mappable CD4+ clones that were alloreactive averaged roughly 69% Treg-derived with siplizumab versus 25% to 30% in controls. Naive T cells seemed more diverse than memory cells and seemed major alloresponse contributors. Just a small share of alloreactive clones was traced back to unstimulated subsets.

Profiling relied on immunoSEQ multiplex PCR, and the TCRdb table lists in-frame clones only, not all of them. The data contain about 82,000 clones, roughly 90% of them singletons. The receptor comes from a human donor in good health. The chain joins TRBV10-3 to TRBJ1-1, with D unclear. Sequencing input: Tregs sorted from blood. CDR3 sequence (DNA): TGTGCCATCAGTGCGGACGGGAACACTGAAGCTTTCTTT. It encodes CAISADGNTEAFF.